What follows are 14 T cell receptor beta chains derived from one specimen sequenced in a study of tumor and adjacent non-tumor tissue in lung cancer. Three rounds of nested PCR, following a modified ARM-PCR protocol, produced the TCRbeta library. In TCRdb, the multiplex PCR reads were re-called with MiXCR into one record per CDR3 protein. The table includes 120,000 or so distinct CDR3 sequences, 84% detected once. No cell sorting was done before RNA was extracted from the tissue. What was sequenced was lung tumor tissue. The receptors come from a man between 65 and 79 years old with non-small cell lung cancer.

As for this clonotype: One end of the junction varies from germline; a read error may be responsible. The V call is TRBV6-6, the J call TRBJ1-2; D unresolved. Germline CDR1 reads MNHNY; CDR2 reads SVGAGI (reference sequence). The CDR3 has 14 residues. The CDR3 DNA sequence: TGTGCCAGCACCCCCCCAGGCACCTCCTATGGCTACAGCTTC. Translation gives CASTPPGTSYGYSF.

The chain recombines TRBV4-3 with TRBJ2-3; 12 positions match TRBD2. Germline CDR1 reads LGHNA; CDR2 reads YSLEER. V gave up 6 bases and J gave up 4 bases; unmatched junction bases: 8. This CDR3 is built from 16 residues. The CDR3 bases are TGCGCCAGCAGTCTTAGACTAGCGGGAGTGGCAGATACGCAGTATTTT. It codes for CASSLRLAGVADTQYF.

This clonotype was observed once. A junction boundary mismatches the germline segment, possibly from a read error. The genes are TRBV4-1 and TRBJ2-2; D might be TRBD2 (6 bases). There are 19 residues in the CDR3. Germline-derived CDR1 and CDR2 are MGHRA and YSYEKL. CDR3 sequence reads: CASSQISFGAGSVTGELFF. The DNA of the CDR3 is TGTGCCAGCAGCCAAATTTCATTTGGGGCGGGATCAGTCACCGGGGAGCTGTTTTTT.

Written as DNA, the CDR3 is TGTACGAGCAGTGAACTTTCGGGGGGCGCGTATCAGCCCCAGCATTTT. As protein: CTSSELSGGAYQPQHF. The chain carries TRBV6-1 and TRBJ1-5, with D perhaps TRBD1 (6 bases). CDR1 is MNHNS, CDR2 SASEGT, per germline. There are 16 residues in the CDR3.

With regard to this clonotype: Germline is not matched at one junction end, which may reflect a read error. The chain couples TRBV7-9 to TRBJ2-1; D unclear. Germline V gives CDR1 SEHNR, CDR2 FQNEAQ (reference sequence). The CDR3 is 17 amino acids. The DNA for the CDR3 is TGTACCAGCAGCGAAGATCAGCCTCTTTACTCCTACAATGAGCAGTTCTTC. Translation gives CTSSEDQPLYSYNEQFF. The full variable domain, in which reference TRBV7-9 and TRBJ2-1 provide the parts outside the CDR3, is DTGVSQNPRHKITKRGQNVTFRCDPISEHNRLYWYRQTLGQGPEFLTYFQNEAQLEKSRLLSDRFSAERPKGSFSTLEIQRTEQGDSAMYLCTSSEDQPLYSYNEQFFGPGTRLTVL.

Turning to this clonotype: The conserved phenylalanine or tryptophan is not found at the CDR3 terminus, so this likely reflects a read error. The V gene is TRBV16, the J gene TRBJ1-6; D is undetermined. Germline CDR1 and CDR2: KGHSY and FQNENV. The CDR3 totals 13 residues. The CDR3 DNA follows: TGTGCCAGCAGTCCAACCAGGAATTTACCCCTCCACATT. Translating gives CASSPTRNLPLHI.

Comment on this clonotype: A much larger clone is a single base away; this may be a read error. The chain has TRBV6-5 and TRBJ2-2; a possible D gene is TRBD2 (5 bases). The germline V gene encodes CDR1 MNHEY and CDR2 SVGAGI. The CDR3 length is 16 residues. CDR3 in DNA: TGTGTCAGCAGCTGGGCCCGAGGGAGAAGCACCGGGGAGCTGTTTTTT. This encodes CVSSWARGRSTGELFF.

As regards this clonotype: Given the absence of the conserved phenylalanine or tryptophan at the CDR3 end, a read error is likely. V gene TRBV4-3 combines with J gene TRBJ2-1, with D perhaps TRBD2 (5 bases). V dropped 1 base and J dropped 10 bases, with 17 bases sitting between them. CDR3 length: 15 amino acids. Germline loops: CDR1 LGHNA, CDR2 YSLEER. CDR3 protein: CASSQAPSRGREQFS. DNA of the CDR3: TGCGCCAGCAGCCAAGCCCCTAGCCGAGGAAGGGAGCAGTTCTCC.

This clonotype was seen only once. This chain uses TRBV29-1 with TRBJ1-1; D is uncertain. Germline CDR1 and CDR2: SQVTM and ANQGSEA. This CDR3 has 13 residues. V was pared by 7 bases and J by 3 bases, with 15 bases between. CDR3 sequence reads: CSGKKSRYTEAFF. The CDR3 DNA sequence: TGCAGCGGAAAAAAGAGTCGATACACTGAAGCTTTCTTT.

Points on this clonotype: An end of the junction differs from the germline gene, which may be a read error. The V gene is TRBV4-2, the J gene TRBJ2-7, with a tentative D call TRBD1 (6 bases). CDR3 size: 14 residues. Germline-derived CDR1 and CDR2 are LGHNA and YNFKEQ. CDR3 in amino acids: CAGSQGQSLYEQYF. The CDR3 DNA reads as TGTGCCGGCAGCCAAGGACAGAGTCTCTACGAGCAGTATTTC.

On this clonotype: One junction end disagrees with the germline gene, perhaps due to a read error. The V gene is TRBV6-5, the J gene TRBJ2-3; unclear D gene. The CDR3 is made up of 15 amino acids. Germline-derived CDR1 and CDR2 are MNHEY and SVGAGI. For the CDR3, the DNA is TGTGCGAGCAGTTACTTGAAGGTTCAATCAGATGCGCAGTATTTT. Its translation is CASSYLKVQSDAQYF.

In regard to this clonotype: No conserved phenylalanine or tryptophan is present at the end of the CDR3, so a read error is the likely explanation. J is TRBJ1-5 and V is TRBV6-6; 8 positions match TRBD1. Germline CDR1 and CDR2: MNHNY and SVGAGI (reference sequence). The CDR3 sequence is 17 residues long. In nucleotides, the CDR3 is TGTGCCAGCGGTTACGGAGTGGACAGGGTTGGGAATCAGCCCCAGCATCTT. It translates to CASGYGVDRVGNQPQHL.

J is TRBJ1-1 and V is TRBV5-5; D unresolved. The germline V gene has CDR1 SGHKS and CDR2 YYEKEE (reference sequence). V lost 7 bases to trimming and J lost 4 bases, with 17 bases between them. This CDR3 comprises 14 residues. CDR3 coding DNA: TGTGCCAGCGGCGTGGACCCCCAACGCACTGAAGCTTTCTTT. It is translated as CASGVDPQRTEAFF.

On this clonotype itself: The CDR3 does not close with the conserved phenylalanine or tryptophan, likely indicating a read error. V and J are TRBV11-3 and TRBJ2-3; 10 positions agree with TRBD2. With V trimmed by 5 bases and J by 12 bases, 20 bases remained unmatched. This CDR3 has 17 amino acids. Germline V gene lookup returns CDR1 SGHNT and CDR2 YENEEA. The CDR3 DNA reads TGTGCCAGCAGCCTAGGACTAGCGGTGTCGGGATCAGATATACAGTATTCT. It specifies CASSLGLAVSGSDIQYS.